These 19 T cell receptor beta chains originate from one sample sequenced in a study of molecular identifiers for immune sequencing clone quantification. TCRdb redid the calling of the PCR reads with MiXCR, one entry per CDR3 protein. The sample includes 400,000 to 600,000 distinct CDR3 sequences, around 23% of them seen just once. The source material was naive CD8+ T cells from blood, with Jurkat cell RNA spiked in. The subset was: FACS-sorted CD8+CD4-CCR7+CD45RA+ naive T cells. These receptor sequences come from a human donor in good health. Some libraries in this study had Jurkat cell RNA spiked in.

V usage is TRBV5-8 and J usage is TRBJ2-7; D may be TRBD1 (6 bases). CDR1 and CDR2 from the germline V gene are SGHTS and YDEGEE. Trimming took 1 base from V and 3 from J, leaving 11 bases between them. The CDR3 contains 14 residues. CDR3 sequence (DNA): TGTGCCAGCAGCTTGTTCGGGACACACTACGAGCAGTACTTC. Translation gives CASSLFGTHYEQYF.

The chain is built from TRBV4-3 and TRBJ1-4; possible D gene TRBD1, 5 bases. The CDR3 runs 16 residues. The germline gives CDR1 LGHNA, CDR2 YSLEER. V dropped 0 bases and J dropped 6 bases, with 14 bases sitting between them. In DNA, the CDR3 is TGCGCCAGCAGCCAAGATTTTTCCAGGGCGGATGAAAAACTGTTTTTT. Its translation: CASSQDFSRADEKLFF.

This clonotype was seen repeatedly, ten times or more. The chain links TRBV25-1 to TRBJ2-1; D is uncertain. Trimming stripped 1 base from V and 9 bases from J, with 16 bases between. CDR1 and CDR2 from the germline V gene are MGHDK and SYGVNS. CDR3 length: 15 residues. CDR3 nucleotide sequence: TGTGCCAGCAGTGAATTTGGGCCGCAGAACGGTGAGCAGTTCTTC. This sequence encodes CASSEFGPQNGEQFF. The full variable domain, its missing parts supplied by reference TRBV25-1 and TRBJ2-1, is EADIYQTPRYLVIGTGKKITLECSQTMGHDKMYWYQQDPGMELHLIHYSYGVNSTEKGDLSSESTVSRIRTEHFPLTLESARPSHTSQYLCASSEFGPQNGEQFFGPGTRLTVL.

This clonotype came up many times. V gene TRBV28 combines with J gene TRBJ1-5, with TRBD1 matching over 8 bases. Germline CDR1 is MDHEN and CDR2 is SYDVKM. CDR3 length equals 17 residues. Trimming removed 10 bases from V and 8 bases from J; junction bases left unmatched: 22. CDR3 coding DNA: TGTGCCACCCGGGGATTTTTACCGGGACAGGCCCCGGAGCCCCAGCATTTT. This gives the protein CATRGFLPGQAPEPQHF.

This clonotype was detected only a few times. The rearrangement joins TRBV19 to TRBJ2-1; D not resolved. From germline, CDR1 is LNHDA and CDR2 SQIVND (reference sequence). V gave up 3 bases and J gave up 1 base, with 10 bases separating them. The CDR3 consists of 15 residues. The DNA of the CDR3 is TGTGCCAGTAGTATCCGGCAGCCTTCCTACAATGAGCAGTTCTTC. Its translation is CASSIRQPSYNEQFF.

Remarks on this clonotype: A read error may be the cause here, since a much bigger clone is one base away. This rearrangement joins TRBV29-1 to TRBJ2-4; TRBD1 is a possible D gene (6 bases). This CDR3 is built from 15 residues. Germline V gene data show CDR1 as SQVTM and CDR2 as ANQGSEA. The CDR3 reads CSVEGLHPYGDIQHF. CDR3 nucleotides: TGCAGCGTTGAGGGGCTACACCCCTATGGGGACATTCAGCACTTC.

This clonotype has more than one count but fewer than ten. The chain has TRBV4-2 and TRBJ1-6, with D possibly matching TRBD1 (5 bases). The V end lost 2 bases, the J end lost 2 bases, and 13 bases lay between the germline ends. Germline V lookup: CDR1 LGHNA, CDR2 YNFKEQ. This CDR3 spans 17 amino acids. The CDR3 is CASSQSGGVTYNSPLHF. The CDR3 nucleotides read TGTGCCAGCAGCCAATCGGGAGGGGTAACCTATAATTCACCCCTCCACTTT.

This clonotype was seen a few times. V usage is TRBV24-1 and J usage is TRBJ1-1; D is possibly TRBD1 (6 bases). Germline V gene data show CDR1 as KGHDR and CDR2 as SFDVKD. The CDR3 has 15 amino acids. V lost 2 bases to trimming and J lost 0 bases, with 9 bases between them. CDR3 nucleotide sequence: TGTGCCACCAGTGATTCGCAGGGGTTGAACACTGAAGCTTTCTTT. It translates to CATSDSQGLNTEAFF.

This clonotype has ten or more counts. This chain connects TRBV28 to TRBJ1-6; 12 bases align to TRBD1. The CDR3 spans 17 residues. J gave up 10 bases and V 1 base, and 8 bases lay outside the gene matches. Germline CDR1 and CDR2: MDHEN and SYDVKM. CDR3 nucleotides: TGTGCCAGCAGTTTATCGCCGGGACAGGGGGCGAGGTCACCCCTCCACTTT. The encoded protein is CASSLSPGQGARSPLHF.

Worth noting for this clonotype: It may be a read error: a sequence one base away is much more abundant. The CDR3 spells CASSPDAGGYEQYF. The CDR3 DNA reads TGCGCCAGCAGCCCGGATGCAGGGGGCTACGAGCAGTACTTC. This sequence joins TRBV5-1 and TRBJ2-7; TRBD1 agrees at 7 bases. V was clipped by 4 bases and J by 3 bases; unmatched bases: 7. The CDR3 contains 14 residues. CDR1 SGHRS and CDR2 YFSETQ come from the germline V gene.

Of note for this clonotype: The conserved phenylalanine or tryptophan normally closing the CDR3 is absent here, so this likely arose from a read error. The chain joins TRBV5-6 to TRBJ2-3, with D possibly TRBD2 on 7 matching bases. The CDR3 consists of 16 residues. Germline lookup yields CDR1 SGHDT and CDR2 YYEEEE. Trimming cost V 0 bases and J 3 bases, with 14 bases left between them. Here the CDR3 reads CASSLVGGPGTDTQYS. CDR3 nucleotide sequence: TGTGCCAGCAGCTTGGTGGGGGGGCCGGGGACAGATACGCAGTATTCT.

The chain couples TRBV29-1 to TRBJ2-7, with 7 bases fitting TRBD1. The V segment lost 4 bases and the J segment 1 base; nucleotides outside the gene matches: 4. This CDR3 is 13 amino acids long. CDR1 is SQVTM and CDR2 is ANQGSEA in the germline V gene. The CDR3 DNA follows: TGCAGCGTTGTCTCGGGACAGTCCTACGAGCAGTACTTC. Its translation: CSVVSGQSYEQYF.

This clonotype was seen more than once but under ten times. The chain is built from TRBV19 and TRBJ2-7; maybe TRBD2 (5 bases). V was clipped by 3 bases and J by 7 bases, with 13 bases between them. The CDR3 runs to 13 residues. Germline lookup yields CDR1 LNHDA and CDR2 SQIVND (reference sequence). The CDR3 DNA follows: TGTGCCAGTAGTATTAGGGCTGGGGAGGAGCAGTACTTC. Its protein product is CASSIRAGEEQYF.

CDR3 sequence reads: CASSLGTAIYSTDTQYF. The CDR3 DNA reads TGTGCCAGCAGCCTTGGGACAGCAATATATAGCACAGATACGCAGTATTTT. V usage is TRBV5-8 and J usage is TRBJ2-3, with 7 bases matching TRBD1. Germline CDR1 and CDR2: SGHTS and YDEGEE. The CDR3 is 17 residues long. The V segment lost 4 bases and the J segment 0 bases; nucleotides outside the gene matches: 11.

This sequence joins TRBV7-9 and TRBJ1-1; 8 nucleotides agree with TRBD1. The CDR3 loop spans 14 amino acids. Germline trimming cut 5 bases from V and 5 bases from J; bases unmatched to any gene: 7. Germline CDR1 and CDR2: SEHNR and FQNEAQ (reference sequence). CDR3: CASSPQTGDTEAFF. The DNA for the CDR3 is TGTGCCAGCAGCCCTCAGACAGGGGATACTGAAGCTTTCTTT.

In its sample, this clonotype was seen a few times. A much larger clone is a single base away; this may be a read error. The chain recombines TRBV7-2 with TRBJ2-3; D may match TRBD1 or TRBD2 (6 bases each). Germline loops: CDR1 SGHTA, CDR2 FQGNSA. The CDR3 spans 15 residues. CDR3 in amino acids: CASSSGTHRTATQYF. CDR3 DNA: TGTGCCAGCAGCTCCGGGACTCACAGGACAGCTACGCAGTATTTT.

V usage is TRBV9 and J usage is TRBJ2-7; TRBD2 is a possible D gene (7 bases). The length of the CDR3 is 15 residues. With 4 bases removed from V and 0 bases from J, the gap between germline ends came to 14 bases. Germline V CDR1 and CDR2: SGDLS, YYNGEE. CDR3 sequence reads: CASSPGGLPSYEQYF. The CDR3 nucleotides are TGTGCCAGCAGCCCGGGGGGCCTACCCTCCTACGAGCAGTACTTC. Complete variable domain (other parts from reference TRBV9 and TRBJ2-7): DSGVTQTPKHLITATGQRVTLRCSPRSGDLSVYWYQQSLDQGLQFLIQYYNGEERAKGNILERFSAQQFPDLHSELNLSSLELGDSALYFCASSPGGLPSYEQYFGPGTRLTVT.

This clonotype was seen a single time. Given a much more abundant clone one base away, this may be a read error. The chain combines TRBV5-6 with TRBJ1-4; D is ambiguous. The germline gives CDR1 SGHDT, CDR2 YYEEEE. The CDR3 is made up of 13 amino acids. CDR3 DNA: TGTGCCAGCAGAGGCACGTCGGATGAAAGACTGTTTTTT. As protein: CASRGTSDERLFF. Combining the CDR3 with reference TRBV5-6 and TRBJ1-4 gives the whole variable domain DAGVTQSPTHLIKTRGQQVTLRCSPKSGHDTVSWYQQALGQGPQFIFQYYEEEERQRGNFPDRFSGHQFPNYSSELNVNALLLGDSALYLCASRGTSDERLFFGSGTQLSVL.

This clonotype was counted ten times or more. This chain uses TRBV4-3 with TRBJ1-1; no reliable D call. V shed 1 base and J shed 3 bases, with 9 bases lying between them. The CDR3 extends over 14 amino acids. Germline CDR1 reads LGHNA; CDR2 reads YSLEER. The CDR3 DNA reads TGCGCCAGCAGCCAAGGACGCGGTTACACTGAAGCTTTCTTT. Its translation: CASSQGRGYTEAFF.